The rows below give T cell receptor beta chains drawn from one sample of a study of shared clonotypes between healthy human individuals. Generated by immunoSEQ multiplex PCR, the TCRdb table keeps only in-frame clones and is missing some. The sample includes about 2,100,000 clones, 90% to 95% of them seen just once. The source material was naive CD8+ T cells from PBMCs. The receptors were sampled from a young man in good health. Some clones in this sample may be carry-over from other donors' samples. Both conserved end residues are part of each CDR3. A D gene is named only where the DNA matches it firmly. Some rows have no size entry. The others give once, few or many, or a class for an expanded clone.

>TRBJ1-3|-|TRBV6-5|-
CATCTGGAGNTIYF
TGTGCCACCTGTACAGGTGGAGCTGGAAACACCATATATTTT
>TRBJ2-7|TRBD1|TRBV27|-
CASSPTRGSYEQYF
TGTGCCAGCAGTCCTACCAGGGGGTCCTACGAGCAGTACTTC
>TRBJ1-1|-|TRBV28|-
CASSFVRADTEAFF
TGTGCCAGCAGTTTCGTCCGGGCGGACACTGAAGCTTTCTTT
>TRBJ2-2|-|TRBV7-9|-
CASSLVPAGTGELFF
TGTGCCAGCAGCTTAGTGCCGGCGGGGACCGGGGAGCTGTTTTTT
>TRBJ2-7|-|TRBV28|-
CASRVGDNSYEQYF
TGTGCCAGCAGGGTTGGGGATAACTCCTACGAGCAGTACTTC
>TRBJ2-1|-|TRBV28|-
CASRPVPEGTEQFF
TGTGCCAGCAGGCCGGTCCCAGAGGGTACTGAGCAGTTCTTC
>TRBJ2-7|-|TRBV6-5|-
CASSTRDGPEQYF
TGTGCCAGCAGCACCCGGGACGGCCCCGAGCAGTACTTC
>TRBJ2-7|TRBD2|TRBV5-4|-
CASSLEWGASGRSNEQYF
TGTGCCAGCAGCTTGGAGTGGGGTGCTAGCGGTAGGTCGAACGAGCAGTACTTC
>TRBJ1-1|-|TRBV27|once
CASSLARHTEAFF
TGTGCCAGCAGTCTCGCAAGGCACACTGAAGCTTTCTTT
>TRBJ2-5|TRBD2|TRBV28|-
CASSSWTSGSVTEETQYF
TGTGCCAGCAGTAGTTGGACTAGCGGGAGTGTGACTGAGGAGACCCAGTACTTC